This TCR beta chain emerged from a study of blood T cell repertoires in COVID-19. Looking at the study overall: The cDNA or gDNA used as material had been derived from T cells, B-cell-depleted T cells, or PBMCs.

Participants were aged about 18 to 100 years from approximately 25 US areas. Cohort placement rested on clinical history that participants reported themselves. Germline CDR1 LNHNV, CDR2 YYDKDF (reference sequence). With 5 bases removed from V and 3 bases from J, the gap between germline ends came to 12 bases. The CDR3 contains 14 residues. Profiling relied on immunoSEQ multiplex PCR, and the TCRdb table lists in-frame clones only, not all of them. The sample gives 150,000 to 200,000 clones, roughly 82% of which show up once; roughly 5% is in the top ten. The clonotype originates from a woman in her sixties or seventies with acute COVID-19. The chain links TRBV15 to TRBJ2-3; tentatively, D is TRBD1 (6 bases). Sequencing was carried out using PBMCs or T cells enriched from blood (not recorded which). This CDR3 reads CATSPLRGTDTQYF. The CDR3 DNA is TGTGCCACCAGCCCCCTCAGGGGTACAGATACGCAGTATTTT.